This entry concerns a single TCR beta chain. Authors' data handling: Researchers report that nucleated cell counts were estimated from reference gene primer amplification. Method: immunoSEQ multiplex PCR; TCRdb's copy keeps in-frame clones and lacks some. For V, J and clone size, that table is used; D and trimming come from the DNA. The sample has hundreds of thousands of clones; approximately 92% are singletons. These data belong to a study of blood T cell repertoires in COVID-19. Trimming removed 3 bases at V and 9 bases at J, with 11 bases between. Germline V gene data show CDR1 as DFQATT and CDR2 as SNEGSKA (reference sequence). The CDR3 totals 11 residues. The cohort comprised adults aged 18 to 89 years residing in 20 to 30 US areas. For recovered donors of Cohort 3, there were two negative PCRs, clearance, or symptom resolution.

This chain joins TRBV20-1 and TRBJ2-5; the D is unclear. The sequenced sample was PBMCs or T cells enriched from blood (not recorded which). The clonotype comes from a man aged 25-45 years who had recovered from COVID-19. CDR3 DNA sequence: TGCAGTGCTAGCTTTCTGGCGGCCCAGTACTTC. Translation gives CSASFLAAQYF.